Reported below is one TCR beta chain. Antigen unknown. Sequenced by immunoSEQ multiplex PCR; TCRdb stores in-frame clones only, minus some. The profile shows hundreds of thousands of clones, approximately 88% of them singletons. This sample stems from a study of Ad26.COV2.S vaccination and SARS-CoV-2 variants. Study-wide context: Trial arm assignment for the donor was COV1001 Ad26.COV2.S.

The germline gives CDR1 SGDLS, CDR2 YYNGEE. The CDR3 is 20 residues long. V lost 1 base, J lost 0 bases, and 16 bases stayed unmatched. Treatment indicated: roughly 20 received Ad26.COV2.S at low or high dose, single or two shots; several received placebo; per-sample allocation not given. It was on day 63 after the first vaccine or placebo injection that samples were taken. In the vaccine, an Ad26 vector expressed the SARS-CoV-2 spike of the Wuhan strain. Findings of the study overall: Comparable non-spike TCR breadth was observed in vaccine and placebo recipients. Analyses that measured TCR breadth and depth may have underestimated total T cell responses.

The specimen comprised peripheral blood, sampled in a trial of Ad26.COV2.S vaccine versus placebo. This rearrangement joins TRBV9 to TRBJ2-3; 8 nucleotides match TRBD2. The receptor was derived from a person aged 18-60 years who received the Ad26.COV2.S COVID-19 vaccine or a placebo. The DNA for the CDR3 is TGTGCCAGCAGCGTATGGGGGGACGGAAGCGGGAGTAGGAGCACAGATACGCAGTATTTT. Translating gives CASSVWGDGSGSRSTDTQYF.